The sequence of this TCR beta chain was determined in a study of technical replicates of blood from a handful of donors. Here immunoSEQ multiplex PCR was the method, and the copy in TCRdb shows in-frame clones only, minus some. This sample yields more than 75,000 clones, of which about 96% are seen a single time; 0.36% belongs to the top ten. The sample comprised T cells isolated from PBMCs. This sequence originates from a human donor in good health.

CDR3 in DNA: TGTGCCACCAGCAAAGACAGGGCCGGTGAGCAGTACTTC. Translating it yields CATSKDRAGEQYF. The V call is TRBV15, the J call TRBJ2-7, with 7 bases fitting TRBD1. Trimming cost V 4 bases and J 7 bases; bases outside gene matches: 7. This CDR3 has 13 residues. In germline, CDR1 is LNHNV, CDR2 YYDKDF (reference sequence).